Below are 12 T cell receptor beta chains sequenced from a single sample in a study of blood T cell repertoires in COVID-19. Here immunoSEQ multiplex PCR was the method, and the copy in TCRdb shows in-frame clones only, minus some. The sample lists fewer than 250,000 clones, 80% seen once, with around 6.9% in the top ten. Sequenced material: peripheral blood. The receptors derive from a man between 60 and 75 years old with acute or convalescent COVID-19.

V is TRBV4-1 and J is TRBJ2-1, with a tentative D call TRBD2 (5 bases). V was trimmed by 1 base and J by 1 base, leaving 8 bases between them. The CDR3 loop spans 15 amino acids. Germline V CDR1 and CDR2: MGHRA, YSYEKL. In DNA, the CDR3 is TGCGCCAGCAGCCAAGGCGGGTTTTCCTACAATGAGCAGTTCTTC. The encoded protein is CASSQGGFSYNEQFF.

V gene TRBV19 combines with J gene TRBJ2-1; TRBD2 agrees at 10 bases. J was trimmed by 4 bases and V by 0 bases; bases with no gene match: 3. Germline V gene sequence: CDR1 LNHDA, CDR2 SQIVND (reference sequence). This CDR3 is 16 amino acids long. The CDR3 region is CASSIEASGRYNEQFF. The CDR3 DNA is TGTGCCAGTAGTATAGAAGCTAGCGGGAGATACAATGAGCAGTTCTTC. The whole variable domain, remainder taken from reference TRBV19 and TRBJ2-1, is DGGITQSPKYLFRKEGQNVTLSCEQNLNHDAMYWYRQDPGQGLRLIYYSQIVNDFQKGDIAEGYSVSREKKESFPLTVTSAQKNPTAFYLCASSIEASGRYNEQFFGPGTRLTVL.

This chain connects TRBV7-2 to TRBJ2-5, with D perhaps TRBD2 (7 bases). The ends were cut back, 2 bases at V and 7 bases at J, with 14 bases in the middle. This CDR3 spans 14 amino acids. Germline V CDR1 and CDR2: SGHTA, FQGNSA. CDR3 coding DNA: TGTGCCAGCAGCTTAAACGGGGGGCCCACGACCCAGTACTTC. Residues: CASSLNGGPTTQYF.

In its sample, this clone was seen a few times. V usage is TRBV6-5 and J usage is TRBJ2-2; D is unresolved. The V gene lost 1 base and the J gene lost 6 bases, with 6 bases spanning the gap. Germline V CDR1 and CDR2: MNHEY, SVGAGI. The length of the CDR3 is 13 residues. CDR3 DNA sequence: TGTGCCAGCAGTTACTACCTACCCGGGGAGCTGTTTTTT. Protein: CASSYYLPGELFF.

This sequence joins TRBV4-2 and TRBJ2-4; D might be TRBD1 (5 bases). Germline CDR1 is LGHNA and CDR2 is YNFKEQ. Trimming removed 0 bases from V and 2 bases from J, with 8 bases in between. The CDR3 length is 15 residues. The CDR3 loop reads CASSQDGATKNIQYF. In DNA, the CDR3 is TGTGCCAGCAGCCAAGATGGGGCAACCAAAAACATTCAGTACTTC.

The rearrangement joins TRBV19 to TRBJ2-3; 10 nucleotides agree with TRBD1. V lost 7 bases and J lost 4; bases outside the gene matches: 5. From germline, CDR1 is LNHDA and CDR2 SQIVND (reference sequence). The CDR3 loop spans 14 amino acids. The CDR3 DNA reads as TGTGCCAGTACCCCAGACAGGGGGCCAGATACGCAGTATTTT. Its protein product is CASTPDRGPDTQYF.

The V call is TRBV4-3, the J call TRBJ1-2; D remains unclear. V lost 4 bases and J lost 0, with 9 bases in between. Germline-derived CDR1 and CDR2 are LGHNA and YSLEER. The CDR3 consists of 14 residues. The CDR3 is CASSRIGTNYGYTF. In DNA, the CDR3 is TGCGCCAGCAGCCGGATCGGGACTAACTATGGCTACACCTTC.

CDR3 amino acids: CASSLTRGGLNYGYTF. CDR3 nucleotide sequence: TGTGCCAGCAGTCTTACCCGGGGGGGGCTCAACTATGGCTACACCTTC. The chain links TRBV9 to TRBJ1-2, with D possibly TRBD1 on 6 matching bases. Trimming stripped 5 bases from V and 2 bases from J, with 19 bases between. The CDR3 covers 16 residues. CDR1 is SGDLS, CDR2 YYNGEE, per germline.

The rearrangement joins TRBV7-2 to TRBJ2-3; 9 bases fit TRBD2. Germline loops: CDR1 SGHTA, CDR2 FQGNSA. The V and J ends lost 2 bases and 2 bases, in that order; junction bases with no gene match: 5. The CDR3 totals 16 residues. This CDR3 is CASSLQAGGVTDTQYF. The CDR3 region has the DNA TGTGCCAGCAGCTTACAAGCGGGGGGAGTCACAGATACGCAGTATTTT. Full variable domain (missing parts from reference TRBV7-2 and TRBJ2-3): GAGVSQSPSNKVTEKGKDVELRCDPISGHTALYWYRQSLGQGLEFLIYFQGNSAPDKSGLPSDRFSAERTGGSVSTLTIQRTQQEDSAVYLCASSLQAGGVTDTQYFGPGTRLTVL.

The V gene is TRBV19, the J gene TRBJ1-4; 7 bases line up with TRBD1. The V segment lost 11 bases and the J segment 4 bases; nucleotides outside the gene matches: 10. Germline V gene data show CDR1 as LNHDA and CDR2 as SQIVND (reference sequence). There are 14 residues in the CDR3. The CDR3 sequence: CAASGQPNNEKLFF. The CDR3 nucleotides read TGTGCCGCCTCGGGACAGCCTAATAATGAAAAACTGTTTTTT.

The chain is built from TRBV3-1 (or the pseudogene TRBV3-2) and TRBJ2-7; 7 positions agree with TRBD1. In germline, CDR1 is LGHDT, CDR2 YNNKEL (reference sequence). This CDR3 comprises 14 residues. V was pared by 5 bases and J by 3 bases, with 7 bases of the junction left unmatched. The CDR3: CASSAGGSHYEQYF. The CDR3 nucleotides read TGTGCCAGCAGCGCAGGGGGATCCCACTACGAGCAGTACTTC.

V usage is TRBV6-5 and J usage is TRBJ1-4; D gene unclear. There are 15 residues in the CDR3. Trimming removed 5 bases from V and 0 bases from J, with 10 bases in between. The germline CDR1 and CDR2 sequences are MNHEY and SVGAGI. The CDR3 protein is CASSPTESTNEKLFF. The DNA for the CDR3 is TGTGCCAGCAGTCCCACAGAATCAACTAATGAAAAACTGTTTTTT.